The text below deals with one T cell receptor (beta chain). These data belong to a study of blood T cell repertoires in COVID-19. In the source study's methods: Amplification of reference gene primers was used by the study to estimate nucleated cell counts. Measured with immunoSEQ multiplex PCR; TCRdb has only the in-frame clones, and not every one. V and J calls and clone size follow that table, whereas D and trimming were derived from the DNA. The sample lists just over 650,000 clones, 85% to 90% occurring once. This clonotype was obtained from a woman between 18 and 29 years old with acute or convalescent COVID-19. Sequenced sample: peripheral blood.

The chain's CDR3 is CSVGAVVDSPRNTEAFF. CDR3 sequence (DNA): TGCAGCGTCGGAGCGGTAGTGGACAGTCCGCGGAACACTGAAGCTTTCTTT. The J gene is TRBJ1-1, the V gene TRBV29-1; weak D call: TRBD1 (6 bases). Between the trimmed V and J ends, which lost 6 bases and 1 base, there was a span of 24 bases. Germline CDR1 is SQVTM and CDR2 is ANQGSEA. The CDR3 extends over 17 amino acids.